The 5 T cell receptor gamma chains in this list originate from one sample, sequenced in a study of gamma-delta chains in newborns, infants, children. TCRdb used CATT to re-call clones from the reads. Of several hundred gamma-chain clones in the sample, around 1.6% are singletons; the top ten hold around a fifth. Sequences were obtained from blood. The receptors were gathered from a child who was a newborn, infant or young child, either healthy, febrile or measles-vaccinated (not recorded which).

In the case of this clone: A much larger clone lies one base from this, so it may be a read error. The chain combines TRGV4 with TRGJ1 or TRGJ2. Germline-derived CDR1 and CDR2 are EGSTGY and YDSYTSSV. CDR3 length equals 12 residues. V lost 9 bases, J lost 0 bases, and 5 bases stayed unmatched. Here the CDR3 reads CATRLNYYKKLF. The DNA for the CDR3 is TGTGCCACCCGGCTGAATTATTATAAGAAACTCTTT.

About this clone: This could be a read error, since a much larger clone is one nucleotide away. V usage is TRGV5 and J usage is TRGJ1 or TRGJ2. The germline gives CDR1 VINAFY, CDR2 YDVSNSKD. This CDR3 region has 14 residues. CDR3 region: CANWDTRGDYKKLF. CDR3 in DNA: TGTGCCAACTGGGATACTCGGGGAGATTATAAGAAACTCTTT.

Turning to this clone: A much bigger clone sits one base away, suggesting this may be a read error. V is TRGV4 and J is TRGJP1. The germline gives CDR1 EGSTGY, CDR2 YDSYTSSV. CDR3 size: 14 residues. Here the CDR3 DNA reads TGTGCCACCTGGGAAGCGACCACTGGTTGGTTCAGGATATTT. Translation gives CATWEATTGWFRIF.

This clone qualifies as large. Other DNA sequences within the sample encode an identical CDR3. The gene calls are TRGV9 and TRGJ1 or TRGJ2. Germline V lookup: CDR1 GITISATS, CDR2 ISYDGTV (reference sequence). V lost 6 bases to trimming and J lost 1 base; unmatched junction nucleotides: 0. The CDR3 length is 11 residues. CDR3 sequence reads: CALWNYYKKLF. CDR3 bases: TGTGCCTTGTGGAATTATTATAAGAAACTCTTT.

This clone was counted a few times. The protein given by TCRdb reflects a much larger clone and differs at residue 8 from this DNA's translation, likely from a read error; the protein shown is the DNA's translation. CDR3 loop: CALWEVKGLGKKIKVF. The CDR3 coding sequence is TGTGCCTTGTGGGAGGTGAAGGGGTTGGGCAAAAAAATCAAGGTATTT. The V and J genes are TRGV9 and TRGJP. CDR3 length: 16 amino acids. Germline assignment: CDR1 GITISATS and CDR2 ISYDGTV (reference sequence). V gave up 0 bases and J gave up 9 bases; unmatched junction bases: 5.